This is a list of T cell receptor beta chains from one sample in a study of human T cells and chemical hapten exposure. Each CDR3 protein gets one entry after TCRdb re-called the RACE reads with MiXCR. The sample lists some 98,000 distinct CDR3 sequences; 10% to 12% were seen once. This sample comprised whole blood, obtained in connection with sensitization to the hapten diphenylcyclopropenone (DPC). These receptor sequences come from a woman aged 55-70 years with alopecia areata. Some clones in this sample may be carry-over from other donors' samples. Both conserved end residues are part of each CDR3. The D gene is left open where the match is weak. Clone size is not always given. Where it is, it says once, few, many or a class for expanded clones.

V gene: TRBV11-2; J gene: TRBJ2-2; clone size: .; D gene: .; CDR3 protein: CATLPGLNTGELFF; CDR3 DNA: TGTGCCACGCTTCCCGGACTTAACACCGGGGAGCTGTTTTTT
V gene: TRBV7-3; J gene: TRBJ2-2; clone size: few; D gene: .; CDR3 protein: CASSLGSFPGELFF; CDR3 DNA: TGTGCCAGCAGCTTAGGGTCGTTTCCCGGGGAGCTGTTTTTT
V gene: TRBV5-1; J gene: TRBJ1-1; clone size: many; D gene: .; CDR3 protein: CASSLVPWANTEAFF; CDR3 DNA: TGCGCCAGCAGCTTGGTTCCCTGGGCGAACACTGAAGCTTTCTTT
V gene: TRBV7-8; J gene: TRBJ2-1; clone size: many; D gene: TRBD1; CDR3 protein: CASSLVPTRTGGNEQFF; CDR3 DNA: TGTGCCAGCAGCTTAGTCCCCACCCGGACAGGGGGCAATGAGCAGTTCTTC
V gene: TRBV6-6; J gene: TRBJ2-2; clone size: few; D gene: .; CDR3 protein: CASGPLASGELFF; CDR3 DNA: TGTGCCAGCGGACCACTAGCATCCGGGGAGCTGTTTTTT
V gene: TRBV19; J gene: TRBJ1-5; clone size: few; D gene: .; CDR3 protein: CASSTQGGAQPQHF; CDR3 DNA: TGTGCCAGTAGTACACAGGGAGGGGCCCAGCCCCAGCATTTT
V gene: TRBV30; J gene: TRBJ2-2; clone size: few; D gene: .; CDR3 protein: CAWSMQNTGELFF; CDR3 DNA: TGTGCCTGGAGTATGCAAAACACCGGGGAGCTGTTTTTT
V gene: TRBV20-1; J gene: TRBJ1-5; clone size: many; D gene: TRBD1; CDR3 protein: CSARSPGQGLFPQHF; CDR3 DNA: TGCAGTGCTAGATCCCCGGGACAGGGTTTATTCCCCCAGCATTTT
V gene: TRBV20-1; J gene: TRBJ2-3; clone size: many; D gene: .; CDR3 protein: CSASDSRSTDTQYF; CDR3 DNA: TGCAGTGCTTCCGACTCGCGGAGCACAGATACGCAGTATTTT
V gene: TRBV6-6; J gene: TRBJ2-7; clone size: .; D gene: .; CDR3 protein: CASSRLGGGYEQYF; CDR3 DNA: TGTGCCAGCAGCCGCTTGGGGGGTGGCTACGAGCAGTACTTC
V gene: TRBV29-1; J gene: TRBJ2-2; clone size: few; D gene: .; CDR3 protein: CSVVLTLASGELFF; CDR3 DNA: TGCAGCGTTGTGTTGACGCTAGCGTCCGGGGAGCTGTTTTTT
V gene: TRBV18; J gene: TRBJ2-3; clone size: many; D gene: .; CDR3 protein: CASSLYTDTQYF; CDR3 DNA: TGTGCCAGCTCACTCTACACAGATACGCAGTATTTT
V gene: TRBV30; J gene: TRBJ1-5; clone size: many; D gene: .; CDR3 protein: CAFHRASQPQHF; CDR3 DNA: TGTGCCTTTCACAGGGCTAGTCAGCCCCAGCATTTT
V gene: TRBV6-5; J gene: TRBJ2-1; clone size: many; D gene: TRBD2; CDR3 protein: CASSYSAAGYNEQFF; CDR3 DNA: TGTGCCAGCAGTTACTCGGCAGCGGGATACAATGAGCAGTTCTTC
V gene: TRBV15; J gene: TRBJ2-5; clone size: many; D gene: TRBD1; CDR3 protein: CATSRDPGQQETQYF; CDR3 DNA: TGTGCCACCAGCAGGGACCCGGGACAGCAAGAGACCCAGTACTTC
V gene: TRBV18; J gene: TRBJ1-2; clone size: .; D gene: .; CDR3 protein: CASSPDRTIGGYTF; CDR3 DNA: TGTGCCAGCTCACCCGACAGGACAATTGGTGGCTACACCTTC
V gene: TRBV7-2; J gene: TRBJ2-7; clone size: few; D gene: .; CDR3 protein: CASSLEGDGQYF; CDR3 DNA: TGTGCCAGCAGCTTAGAAGGGGATGGGCAGTACTTC
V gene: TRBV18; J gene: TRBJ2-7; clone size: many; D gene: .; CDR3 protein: CASSATRTASYEQYF; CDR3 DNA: TGTGCCAGCTCAGCAACCCGGACGGCCTCCTACGAGCAGTACTTC
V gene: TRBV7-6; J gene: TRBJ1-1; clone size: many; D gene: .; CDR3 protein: CASSRDTDTEAFF; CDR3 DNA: TGTGCCAGCAGCAGAGACACGGACACTGAAGCTTTCTTT
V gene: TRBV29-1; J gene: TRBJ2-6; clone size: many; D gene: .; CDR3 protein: CSAGHSGANVLTF; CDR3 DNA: TGCAGCGCCGGACACTCTGGGGCCAACGTCCTGACTTTC
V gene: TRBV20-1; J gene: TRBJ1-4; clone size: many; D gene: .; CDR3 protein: CSAHGQTGSEKLFF; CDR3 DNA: TGCAGTGCCCATGGACAGACGGGGAGTGAAAAACTGTTTTTT
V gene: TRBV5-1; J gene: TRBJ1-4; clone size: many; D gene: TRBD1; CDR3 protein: CASSERTGANEKLFF; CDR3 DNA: TGCGCCAGCAGCGAAAGGACAGGGGCTAATGAAAAACTGTTTTTT
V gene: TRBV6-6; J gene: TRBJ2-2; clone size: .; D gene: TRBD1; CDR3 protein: CASSPGQGKPGELFF; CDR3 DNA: TGTGCCAGCAGCCCCGGACAGGGAAAGCCCGGGGAGCTGTTTTTT
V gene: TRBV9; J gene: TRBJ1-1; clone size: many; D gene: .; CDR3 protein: CASSVAVNTEAFF; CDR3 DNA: TGTGCCAGCAGCGTAGCGGTGAACACTGAAGCTTTCTTT
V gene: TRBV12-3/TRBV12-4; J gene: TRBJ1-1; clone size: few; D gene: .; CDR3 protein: CASSLDLAARAFF; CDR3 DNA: TGTGCCAGCAGTTTAGATTTGGCAGCTAGAGCTTTCTTT
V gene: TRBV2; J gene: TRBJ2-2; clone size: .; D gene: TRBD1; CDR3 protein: CASSGPGGQAGELFF; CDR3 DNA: TGTGCCAGCAGTGGCCCAGGGGGTCAGGCCGGGGAGCTGTTTTTT
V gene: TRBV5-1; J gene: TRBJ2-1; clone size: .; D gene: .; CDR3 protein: CAGSLGDQIAHEQFF; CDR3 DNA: TGCGCCGGCAGCTTGGGAGACCAAATAGCCCATGAGCAGTTCTTC
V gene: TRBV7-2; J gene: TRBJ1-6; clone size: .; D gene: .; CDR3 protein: CASSLVPRSSYNSPLHF; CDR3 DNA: TGTGCCAGCAGCTTAGTGCCGCGAAGCTCCTATAATTCACCCCTCCACTTT
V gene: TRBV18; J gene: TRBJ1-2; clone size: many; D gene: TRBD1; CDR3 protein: CASSRPDRDYGYTF; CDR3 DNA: TGTGCCAGCTCACGCCCCGACAGGGACTATGGCTACACCTTC
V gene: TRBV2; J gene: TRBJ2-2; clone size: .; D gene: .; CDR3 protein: CASARTGELFF; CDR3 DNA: TGTGCCAGCGCAAGAACCGGGGAGCTGTTTTTT
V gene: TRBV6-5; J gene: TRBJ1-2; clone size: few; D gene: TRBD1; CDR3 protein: CASSYAGTVLRYGYTF; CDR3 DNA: TGTGCCAGCAGTTATGCCGGGACAGTCCTTCGCTATGGCTACACCTTC
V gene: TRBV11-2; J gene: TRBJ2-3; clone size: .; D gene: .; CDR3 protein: CASGRTTTGTSTDTQYF; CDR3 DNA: TGTGCCAGCGGCAGGACTACCACAGGAACTAGCACAGATACGCAGTATTTT
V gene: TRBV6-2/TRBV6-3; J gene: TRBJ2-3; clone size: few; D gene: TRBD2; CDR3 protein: CASTFGGGYTDTQYF; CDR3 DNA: TGTGCCAGCACCTTCGGGGGGGGTTACACAGATACGCAGTATTTT
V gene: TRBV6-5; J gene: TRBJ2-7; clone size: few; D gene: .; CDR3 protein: CASSYSGTLNYEQYF; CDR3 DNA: TGTGCCAGCAGTTACTCCGGTACCTTAAACTACGAGCAGTACTTC
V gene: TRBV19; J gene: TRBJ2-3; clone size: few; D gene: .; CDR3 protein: CASSMSTDTQYF; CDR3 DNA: TGTGCCAGTAGTATGAGCACAGATACGCAGTATTTT
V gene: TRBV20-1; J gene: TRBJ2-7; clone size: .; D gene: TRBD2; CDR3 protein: CSAIGTSGGHEQYF; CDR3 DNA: TGCAGTGCAATCGGGACTAGCGGGGGGCACGAGCAGTACTTC